This TCR beta chain was profiled in a study of T cell repertoires in cytomegalovirus infection. Study as a whole: Both a matching HLA type and CMV infection were indicated by public TCR beta signatures.

Comment on this clonotype: The antigen remains unidentified.

A single record per CDR3 protein comes from TCRdb applying MiXCR to the reads. This sample yields tens of thousands of distinct CDR3 sequences, of which around two fifths are seen a single time; 85% to 95% belongs to the top ten. The sample here was CD8+ T cells from cultured PBMCs, taken from culture after CMV antigen stimulation. This receptor was obtained from a human donor in good health (CMV status not recorded). Some clones in this sample may be carry-over from other donors' samples.

The CDR3 coding sequence is TGTGCCAGCAGCTTGTTTGGGCAGGGAGAAGCAGATACGCAGTATTTT. Encoded protein: CASSLFGQGEADTQYF. The J gene is TRBJ2-3, the V gene TRBV5-6, with D possibly being TRBD1 or TRBD2 (5 bases each). The CDR3 length is 16 residues. Trimming pared 1 base from V and 4 bases from J, leaving 16 bases between. Germline V gene data show CDR1 as SGHDT and CDR2 as YYEEEE.